The 7 T cell receptor beta chains reported below all come from one sample, sequenced in a study of blood T cell repertoires in COVID-19. The assay was immunoSEQ multiplex PCR, and TCRdb's table has in-frame clones only and misses some. The data hold under 140,000 clones, with roughly four fifths observed a single time. The sample consisted of peripheral blood. The receptors here all came from a woman in her sixties or seventies with acute or convalescent COVID-19.

The chain couples TRBV28 to TRBJ1-6, with 7 bases matching TRBD1. V lost 2 bases to trimming and J lost 0 bases; unmatched junction nucleotides: 16. Germline CDR1 MDHEN, CDR2 SYDVKM. The CDR3 loop spans 21 amino acids. The CDR3 sequence is CASSLTLTGEEHSSYNSPLHF. The CDR3 DNA is TGTGCCAGCAGTTTAACCCTTACAGGGGAGGAACATAGCTCCTATAATTCACCCCTCCACTTT.

The V and J genes are TRBV18 and TRBJ2-3; TRBD2 aligns across 11 bases. V gave up 4 bases and J gave up 0 bases; unmatched junction bases: 6. There are 17 residues in the CDR3. Germline loops: CDR1 KGHSH, CDR2 LQKENI. The CDR3 sequence: CASSRTLAGGSTDTQYF. The CDR3 DNA reads TGTGCCAGCTCACGGACCTTAGCGGGGGGGAGCACAGATACGCAGTATTTT.

The chain couples TRBV3-1 (or the pseudogene TRBV3-2) to TRBJ1-2; TRBD1 is a possible D gene (5 bases). The germline V gene encodes CDR1 LGHDT and CDR2 YNNKEL (reference sequence). Trimming removed 0 bases from V and 6 bases from J, with 8 bases in between. This CDR3 spans 13 amino acids. CDR3 amino acids: CASSQEGEDGYTF. The DNA for the CDR3 is TGTGCCAGCAGCCAAGAAGGGGAGGATGGCTACACCTTC.

This chain links TRBV27 with TRBJ2-7; TRBD1 matches 9 bases. The CDR3 totals 15 residues. The V gene's germline CDR1 is MNHEY and CDR2 SMNVEV (reference sequence). V shed 6 bases and J 3 bases; nucleotides not matched to a gene: 9. This CDR3 is CASSLGTGSFYEQYF. DNA for the CDR3: TGTGCCAGCAGCCTTGGGACAGGGTCGTTCTACGAGCAGTACTTC.

This rearrangement joins TRBV7-3 to TRBJ1-2; D remains ambiguous. Trimming pared 5 bases from V and 4 bases from J, leaving 14 bases between. Germline V gene sequence: CDR1 SGHTA, CDR2 FQGTGA. The CDR3 has 14 residues. This chain's CDR3 is CASSQYSGGYGYTF. CDR3 sequence (DNA): TGTGCCAGCAGCCAATATTCAGGTGGCTATGGCTACACCTTC.

V gene TRBV27 combines with J gene TRBJ1-5; D not certain. The CDR3 contains 15 residues. Germline V lookup: CDR1 MNHEY, CDR2 SMNVEV (reference sequence). The V end lost 2 bases, the J end lost 0 bases, and 8 bases lay between the germline ends. CDR3 sequence reads: CASSLGGYSNQPQHF. CDR3 in DNA: TGTGCCAGCAGTTTAGGCGGTTATAGCAATCAGCCCCAGCATTTT.

In DNA form, the CDR3 reads TGTGCCACCAGCAGAGATCTCTTGAACAGCTTCAATGGCTACACCTTC. Its protein product is CATSRDLLNSFNGYTF. The V and J genes are TRBV15 and TRBJ1-2; unclear D gene. This CDR3 has 16 residues. From germline, CDR1 is LNHNV and CDR2 YYDKDF (reference sequence). V lost 0 bases to trimming and J lost 6 bases, with 17 bases between them.